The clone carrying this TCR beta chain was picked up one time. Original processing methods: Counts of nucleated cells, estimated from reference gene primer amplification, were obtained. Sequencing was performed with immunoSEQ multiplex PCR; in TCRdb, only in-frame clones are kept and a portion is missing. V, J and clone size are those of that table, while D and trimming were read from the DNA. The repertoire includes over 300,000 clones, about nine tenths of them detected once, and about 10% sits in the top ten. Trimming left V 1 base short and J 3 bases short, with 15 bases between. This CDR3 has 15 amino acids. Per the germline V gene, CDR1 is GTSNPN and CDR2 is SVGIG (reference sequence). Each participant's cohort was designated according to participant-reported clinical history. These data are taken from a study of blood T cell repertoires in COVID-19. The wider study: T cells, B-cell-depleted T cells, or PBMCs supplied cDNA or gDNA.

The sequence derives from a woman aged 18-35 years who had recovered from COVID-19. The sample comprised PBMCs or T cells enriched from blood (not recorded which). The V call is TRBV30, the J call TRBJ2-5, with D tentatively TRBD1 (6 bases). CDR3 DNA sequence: TGTGCCTGGAGTGACGGGTTCGGACAGAAAGAGACCCAGTACTTC. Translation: CAWSDGFGQKETQYF.